This TCR beta chain was recorded in a study of cytomegalovirus exposure and HLA in healthy donors. Background on the study: Among the 370 or so donors who were genotyped, approximately 83% fell in the genetic ancestry cluster that is associated with self-reported Caucasian donors.

General observations from the study: In vitro testing confirmed three CMV-associated chains as specific for CMV antigens. Associated with cytomegalovirus, according to the listing, were around 160 TCR beta chains.

As for this clone: The target antigen is unknown.

The primer mix had 60 Vbeta and 13 Jbeta primers. TCRdb's table, derived via immunoSEQ multiplex PCR, lists solely in-frame clones and lacks some. The sample consists of some 100,000 clones, around 70% of them appearing once. The CDR3 consists of 14 residues. V was clipped by 5 bases and J by 0 bases, with 10 bases between them. Germline V CDR1 and CDR2: LNHDA, SQIVND (reference sequence). This clonotype was sampled from a woman between 45 and 65 years old in good health and CMV-seropositive. Sequencing used PBMCs. The V gene is TRBV19, the J gene TRBJ1-1; D is perhaps TRBD1 (5 bases). The CDR3 protein is CASSDEDMNTEAFF. CDR3 sequence (DNA): TGTGCCAGTAGTGATGAGGACATGAACACTGAAGCTTTCTTT.